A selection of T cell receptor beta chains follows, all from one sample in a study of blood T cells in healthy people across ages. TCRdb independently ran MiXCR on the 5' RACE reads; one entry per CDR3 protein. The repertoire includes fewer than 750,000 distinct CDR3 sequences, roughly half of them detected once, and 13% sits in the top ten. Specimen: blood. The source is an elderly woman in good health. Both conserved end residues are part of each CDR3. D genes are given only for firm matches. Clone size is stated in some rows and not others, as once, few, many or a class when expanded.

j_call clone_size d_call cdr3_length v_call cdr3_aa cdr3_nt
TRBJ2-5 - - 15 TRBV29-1 CSVLPGVGVRETQYF TGCAGCGTTCTACCCGGGGTAGGAGTTCGGGAGACCCAGTACTTC
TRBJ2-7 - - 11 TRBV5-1 CASQRDFEQYF TGCGCCAGCCAAAGGGACTTCGAACAGTACTTC
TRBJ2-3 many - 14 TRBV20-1 CSASSGGDTDTQYF TGCAGTGCTAGTTCGGGGGGCGACACAGATACGCAGTATTTT
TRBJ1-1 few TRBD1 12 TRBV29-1 CSAQGANTEAFF TGCAGCGCCCAGGGGGCAAACACTGAAGCTTTCTTT
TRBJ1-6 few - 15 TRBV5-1 CASSFWPGDNSPLHF TGCGCCAGCAGCTTTTGGCCAGGGGATAATTCACCCCTCCACTTT
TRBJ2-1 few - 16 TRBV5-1 CASSLGTQTRHSEQFF TGCGCCAGCAGCTTGGGAACGCAGACCCGACATAGTGAGCAGTTCTTC
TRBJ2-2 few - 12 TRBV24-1 CATSDGPGELFF TGTGCCACCAGTGACGGCCCCGGGGAGCTGTTTTTT
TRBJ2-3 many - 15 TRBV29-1 CSVEEVGPGTDTQYF TGCAGCGTTGAAGAAGTAGGGCCCGGCACAGATACGCAGTATTTT
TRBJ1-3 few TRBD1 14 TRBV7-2 CASSRQGAGNTIYF TGTGCCAGCAGTCGACAGGGGGCTGGAAACACCATATATTTT
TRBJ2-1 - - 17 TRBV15 CATSSPRTSSSYNEQFF TGTGCCACCAGCAGCCCGCGGACATCTAGCTCCTACAATGAGCAGTTCTTC
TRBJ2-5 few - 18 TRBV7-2 CASSLGVNSRSFQETQYF TGTGCCAGCAGCTTAGGGGTCAACAGCCGTTCTTTTCAAGAGACCCAGTACTTC
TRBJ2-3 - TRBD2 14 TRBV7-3 CASSKTGTSGEQYF TGTGCCAGCAGCAAAACCGGGACTAGCGGGGAACAGTATTTT
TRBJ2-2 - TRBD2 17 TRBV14 CASRPLAGGQNTGELFF TGTGCCAGCAGACCCTTAGCGGGGGGACAGAACACCGGGGAGCTGTTTTTT
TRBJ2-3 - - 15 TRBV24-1 CATTPSGDSTDTQYF TGTGCCACTACTCCTTCAGGGGATAGCACAGATACGCAGTATTTT
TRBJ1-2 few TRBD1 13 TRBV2 CASSPDRGNGYTF TGTGCCAGTTCCCCAGACAGGGGCAATGGCTACACCTTC
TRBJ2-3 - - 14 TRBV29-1 CSVDKTVATDTQYF TGCAGCGTTGACAAGACGGTGGCCACAGATACGCAGTATTTT